A selection of T cell receptor beta chains follows, all from one sample in a study of T cells in Graves' hyperthyroidism and ophthalmopathy. TCRdb reprocessed the multiplex PCR reads via MiXCR and lists one record per CDR3 protein. The data hold 350,000 to 400,000 distinct CDR3 sequences, with under 20% observed a single time. The source material was blood. The receptor source for this set is a man aged 18 to 35 with Graves' ophthalmopathy. Each CDR3 is given with its conserved first and last residue. D genes are given only for firm matches. For some rows the clone size is stated as once, few or many, or as a class when expanded; others skip it.

few	NA	TRBV6-1	TRBJ1-1	TGTGCCAGCAGTGTGGAGGGGGGCTTGATGAACACTGAAGCTTTCTTT	CASSVEGGLMNTEAFF
few	NA	TRBV9	TRBJ1-3	TGTGCCAGCAGCGCCGGGTTGCCCCACTCTGGAAACACCATATATTTT	CASSAGLPHSGNTIYF
many	TRBD2	TRBV6-1	TRBJ2-1	TGTGCCAGCAGTGAAGCGGAAGCGGGGGGTGATGAGCAGTTCTTC	CASSEAEAGGDEQFF
NA	NA	TRBV20-1	TRBJ2-7	TGCAGTGGAACCGGTCTTAGCAGGTCCTACGAGCAGTACTTC	CSGTGLSRSYEQYF
NA	TRBD2	TRBV20-1	TRBJ2-5	TGCAGTGCCCAGCCCGGGACTACCTCAAAAGAGACCCAGTACTTC	CSAQPGTTSKETQYF
many	NA	TRBV6-6	TRBJ2-1	TGTGCCAGCAGTTACGTCGCAGAGGGTGAGCAGTTCTTC	CASSYVAEGEQFF
NA	NA	TRBV19	TRBJ1-5	TGTGCCAGTAAGTGGGGCGGTAGCAATCAGCCCCAGCATTTT	CASKWGGSNQPQHF
NA	NA	TRBV7-9	TRBJ2-3	TGTGCCAGCAGCTTAGTTGGGGGGGCCGGAGATACGCAGTATTTT	CASSLVGGAGDTQYF
many	NA	TRBV5-1	TRBJ2-1	TGCGCCAGCAGCTTGGCCCCCCAAGCGGGCAATGAGCAGTTCTTC	CASSLAPQAGNEQFF
few	NA	TRBV7-9	TRBJ1-6	TGTGCCAGCGGATGGCAGGGCTATAATTCACCCCTCCACTTT	CASGWQGYNSPLHF
NA	NA	TRBV20-1	TRBJ2-3	TGCAGTGCTAGAGTAAGGGGGGGGATAGATACGCAGTATTTT	CSARVRGGIDTQYF
many	TRBD2	TRBV18	TRBJ2-1	TGTGCCAGCTCACCTATTGGACTAGCGGGGTACAATGAGCAGTTCTTC	CASSPIGLAGYNEQFF
many	NA	TRBV3-1	TRBJ1-1	TGTGCCAGCAGCCAAGTCAGGTGGGGGACTGAAGCTTTCTTT	CASSQVRWGTEAFF
many	NA	TRBV12-3/TRBV12-4	TRBJ2-1	TGTGCCAGCAGTTTAGCGGGCCCCAACAATGAGCAGTTCTTC	CASSLAGPNNEQFF